The next 25 T cell receptor beta chains were all read from a single sample in a study of beta chain features in type 1 diabetes. Of the isolated RNA, all was reverse transcribed, and so the sequenced material was expressed TCRB transcripts. Produced via immunoSEQ multiplex PCR; TCRdb's table is partial and in-frame only. The sample consists of 200,000 to 250,000 clones, roughly 11% of them appearing once. The material sequenced was central memory CD4+ T cells from blood. These receptor sequences come from a man younger than 35 in good health.

The chain joins TRBV5-4 to TRBJ2-3; 10 bases match TRBD1. The CDR3 is 18 amino acids. The V segment lost 4 bases and the J segment 1 base; nucleotides outside the gene matches: 12. Germline assignment: CDR1 SGHNT and CDR2 YYREEE (reference sequence). CDR3 sequence reads: CASSNARDRGGGTDTQYF. The CDR3 DNA reads TGTGCCAGCAGCAACGCCCGGGACAGGGGTGGCGGCACAGATACGCAGTATTTT.

There are a few counts of this clone. The chain links TRBV2 to TRBJ1-2; 9 nucleotides line up with TRBD1. V trimming: 4 bases; J trimming: 5 bases; junction bases outside the gene matches: 5. Germline CDR1 reads SNHLY; CDR2 reads FYNNEI. The CDR3 totals 14 residues. In DNA, the CDR3 is TGTGCCAGCAGTGCTGACAGGGGGAGATATGGCTACACCTTC. Translation: CASSADRGRYGYTF.

This clone was observed a handful of times. V gene TRBV28 combines with J gene TRBJ2-2; D remains unclear. V was trimmed by 5 bases and J by 7 bases, leaving 14 bases between them. The CDR3 extends over 14 amino acids. Germline CDR1 reads MDHEN; CDR2 reads SYDVKM. CDR3 protein: CASSPANSGGELFF. CDR3 DNA: TGTGCCAGCAGTCCGGCAAATTCTGGCGGGGAGCTGTTTTTT. Filled out from reference TRBV28 and TRBJ2-2, the complete variable domain reads DVKVTQSSRYLVKRTGEKVFLECVQDMDHENMFWYRQDPGLGLRLIYFSYDVKMKEKGDIPEGYSVSREKKERFSLILESASTNQTSMYLCASSPANSGGELFFGEGSRLTVL.

This clone has a handful of counts. The chain joins TRBV7-9 to TRBJ2-1, with a possible D match to TRBD1 (5 bases). Trimming shortened V by 5 bases and J by 5 bases, and 13 bases separated the two germline ends. Germline CDR1 is SEHNR and CDR2 is FQNEAQ (reference sequence). The CDR3 is 14 residues long. The CDR3 loop reads CASSPDRNNNEQFF. CDR3 sequence (DNA): TGTGCCAGCAGCCCCGACAGAAATAACAATGAGCAGTTCTTC.

In its sample, this clone was seen a few times. Within the sample, other DNA sequences also encode this same CDR3. The CDR3 sequence: CAWSPLAGGYNEQFF. The CDR3 DNA follows: TGTGCCTGGAGTCCTCTAGCGGGAGGCTACAATGAGCAGTTCTTC. The V and J genes are TRBV30 and TRBJ2-1; 11 bases are shared with TRBD2. The trim removed 2 bases at V and 3 bases at J, leaving 3 bases unmatched. The V gene's germline CDR1 is GTSNPN and CDR2 SVGIG (reference sequence). The length of the CDR3 is 15 residues.

The gene calls are TRBV7-2 and TRBJ2-1; weak D call: TRBD2 (7 bases). V lost 0 bases and J lost 10, with 16 bases in between. The CDR3 extends over 15 amino acids. The germline gives CDR1 SGHTA, CDR2 FQGNSA. CDR3 amino acids: CASSLALFGRGEQFF. The CDR3 region has the DNA TGTGCCAGCAGCTTAGCGCTTTTTGGGAGGGGGGAGCAGTTCTTC.

The chain joins TRBV9 to TRBJ2-1, with 14 nucleotides matching TRBD2. The junction had 6 bases not matched to a gene; V was cut back by 7 bases and J by 9 bases. The CDR3 spans 14 residues. The V gene's germline CDR1 is SGDLS and CDR2 YYNGEE. CDR3 bases: TGTGCCAGCGGGACTAGCGGGAGTGAGGGTGAGCAGTTCTTC. Translated: CASGTSGSEGEQFF.

The V and J genes are TRBV5-4 and TRBJ2-3; 11 nucleotides match TRBD2. The CDR3 has 16 residues. The V gene end was trimmed by 6 bases and the J gene end by 2 bases; junction bases not matched to a gene: 8. CDR1 and CDR2 from the germline V gene are SGHNT and YYREEE (reference sequence). DNA of the CDR3: TGTGCCAGCAAGGTAGCGGGAGGGTCCCCCACAGATACGCAGTATTTT. As protein: CASKVAGGSPTDTQYF. The full variable domain, with the rest looked up from reference TRBV5-4 and TRBJ2-3, is ETGVTQSPTHLIKTRGQQVTLRCSSQSGHNTVSWYQQALGQGPQFIFQYYREEENGRGNFPPRFSGLQFPNYSSELNVNALELDDSALYLCASKVAGGSPTDTQYFGPGTRLTVL.

This chain connects TRBV4-1 to TRBJ2-4; 7 nucleotides agree with TRBD1. The germline V gene encodes CDR1 MGHRA and CDR2 YSYEKL. Germline trimming cut 5 bases from V and 1 base from J; bases unmatched to any gene: 2. The CDR3 length is 14 residues. The CDR3 sequence: CASSAQGAKNIQYF. The CDR3 region has the DNA TGCGCCAGCAGCGCACAGGGGGCCAAAAACATTCAGTACTTC.

This clone has only a few counts. The CDR3 bases are TGTGCCAGCGGTCTACAGTCCTACGAGCAGTACTTC. It yields the protein CASGLQSYEQYF. The genes are TRBV5-6 and TRBJ2-7, with no clear D. Germline CDR1 SGHDT, CDR2 YYEEEE. The CDR3 contains 12 residues. V was cut by 7 bases and J by 1 base, with 9 bases left in between.

This clone was seen only a few times. The V call is TRBV28, the J call TRBJ1-5; D uncertain. The ends were cut back, 7 bases at V and 0 bases at J, with 10 bases in the middle. CDR3 length: 14 amino acids. Germline CDR1 reads MDHEN; CDR2 reads SYDVKM. This chain's CDR3 is CASTSPYSNQPQHF. CDR3 in DNA: TGTGCCAGCACGTCACCTTATAGCAATCAGCCCCAGCATTTT. Full variable domain (outside the CDR3, taken from reference TRBV28 and TRBJ1-5): DVKVTQSSRYLVKRTGEKVFLECVQDMDHENMFWYRQDPGLGLRLIYFSYDVKMKEKGDIPEGYSVSREKKERFSLILESASTNQTSMYLCASTSPYSNQPQHFGDGTRLSIL.

The rearrangement links TRBV2 to TRBJ1-2; tentatively, D is TRBD1 (5 bases). The CDR3 contains 15 residues. The germline V gene has CDR1 SNHLY and CDR2 FYNNEI. Trimming took 7 bases from V and 5 from J, leaving 20 bases between them. CDR3 loop: CASTGDRGFRYGYTF. The CDR3 DNA sequence: TGTGCCAGCACCGGGGACCGAGGGTTTCGGTATGGCTACACCTTC.

V usage is TRBV2 and J usage is TRBJ2-1; no definite D call. The CDR3 runs to 13 residues. Germline V CDR1 and CDR2: SNHLY, FYNNEI. V shed 3 bases and J shed 3 bases, with 6 bases lying between them. CDR3 coding DNA: TGTGCCAGCAGTGATCTGATCTACAATGAGCAGTTCTTC. Residues: CASSDLIYNEQFF.

This clone was counted only a few times. Distinct nucleotide sequences in the sample also encode this CDR3. This rearrangement joins TRBV14 to TRBJ2-2; 9 positions agree with TRBD1. Germline lookup yields CDR1 SGHDN and CDR2 FVKESK. The trim removed 6 bases at V and 5 bases at J, leaving 7 bases unmatched. This CDR3 comprises 15 residues. The CDR3 protein is CASRVRTGETGELFF. DNA of the CDR3: TGTGCCAGCAGGGTGCGGACAGGGGAGACCGGGGAGCTGTTTTTT.

Only a few counts were recorded for this clone. This probably arose from a read error, given a far larger clone one base away. Other DNA sequences in the same sample also yield this CDR3. The chain links TRBV5-4 to TRBJ2-1, with no clear D. Germline V gives CDR1 SGHNT, CDR2 YYREEE (reference sequence). This CDR3 has 13 residues. Trimming left V 2 bases short and J 5 bases short, with 8 bases between. The CDR3 reads CASSLAENNEQFF. Written as DNA, the CDR3 is TGTGCCAGCAGCTTAGCAGAGAACAATGAGCAGTTCTTC.

This clone has a handful of counts. The rearrangement links TRBV18 to TRBJ2-1, with 13 bases matching TRBD2. V was pared by 3 bases and J by 9 bases, with 5 bases of the junction left unmatched. Germline CDR1 reads KGHSH; CDR2 reads LQKENI. This CDR3 has 15 amino acids. The CDR3 here is CASSPGLAGDVEQFF. The CDR3 bases are TGTGCCAGCTCACCCGGACTAGCGGGAGACGTTGAGCAGTTCTTC. The full variable domain, rest sourced from reference TRBV18 and TRBJ2-1, is NAGVMQNPRHLVRRRGQEARLRCSPMKGHSHVYWYRQLPEEGLKFMVYLQKENIIDESGMPKERFSAEFPKEGPSILRIQQVVRGDSAAYFCASSPGLAGDVEQFFGPGTRLTVL.

V gene TRBV5-1 combines with J gene TRBJ2-5; no reliable D call. Trimming removed 0 bases from V and 7 bases from J, with 16 bases in between. The CDR3 runs to 15 residues. The germline CDR1 and CDR2 sequences are SGHRS and YFSETQ. Here the CDR3 reads CASSLAEDGVGTQYF. The CDR3 bases are TGCGCCAGCAGCTTGGCCGAGGACGGCGTGGGGACCCAGTACTTC.

The chain uses TRBV9 and TRBJ2-3; perhaps TRBD2 as D (6 bases). Trimming pared 1 base from V and 11 bases from J, leaving 20 bases between. The CDR3 has 15 amino acids. Per germline, CDR1 SGDLS and CDR2 YYNGEE. The CDR3 DNA reads TGTGCCAGCAGCGTACTAATGGACGCTAGCGTCGGGCAGTATTTT. This codes for CASSVLMDASVGQYF.

V is TRBV11-2 and J is TRBJ2-5; TRBD1 matches 7 bases. The CDR3 is 15 amino acids. The ends lost 5 bases at V and 6 bases at J; junction bases unmatched: 12. Germline V gene lookup returns CDR1 SGHAT and CDR2 FQNNGV. This CDR3 reads CASSGTDRHIKTQYF. In DNA, the CDR3 is TGTGCCAGCAGCGGAACGGACAGGCACATAAAGACCCAGTACTTC.

This clone was detected a few times. The chain carries TRBV11-2 and TRBJ2-7; a weak D match, TRBD1 (5 bases). This CDR3 comprises 14 residues. Between the trimmed V and J ends, which lost 6 bases and 2 bases, there was a span of 14 bases. Germline-derived CDR1 and CDR2 are SGHAT and FQNNGV. CDR3 nucleotide sequence: TGTGCCAGCAGTAAGAATCAGGGTCCCTACGAGCAGTACTTC. It encodes CASSKNQGPYEQYF. The full variable domain, in which reference TRBV11-2 and TRBJ2-7 provide the parts outside the CDR3, is EAGVAQSPRYKIIEKRQSVAFWCNPISGHATLYWYQQILGQGPKLLIQFQNNGVVDDSQLPKDRFSAERLKGVDSTLKIQPAKLEDSAVYLCASSKNQGPYEQYFGPGTRLTVT.

This clone is judged medium-sized (0.01 to 0.1%). V usage is TRBV28 and J usage is TRBJ2-7; 9 bases align to TRBD2. The CDR3 sequence is 16 residues long. In germline, CDR1 is MDHEN, CDR2 SYDVKM. The V gene end was trimmed by 4 bases and the J gene end by 7 bases; junction bases not matched to a gene: 14. The CDR3 sequence: CASSSSELSGRSEQYF. CDR3 in DNA: TGTGCCAGCAGTTCCTCAGAACTAAGCGGGAGGTCTGAGCAGTACTTC.

The table lists this clone with a few counts. V gene TRBV7-9 combines with J gene TRBJ1-1, with D unclear. The CDR3 has 13 residues. Trimming took off 5 bases at V and 1 base at J, with 8 bases between the two ends. CDR1 and CDR2 from the germline V gene are SEHNR and FQNEAQ (reference sequence). This chain's CDR3 is CASSSQANTEAFF. DNA of the CDR3: TGTGCCAGCAGCAGTCAAGCGAACACTGAAGCTTTCTTT. Supplemented by reference TRBV7-9 and TRBJ1-1, the full variable domain reads DTGVSQNPRHKITKRGQNVTFRCDPISEHNRLYWYRQTLGQGPEFLTYFQNEAQLEKSRLLSDRFSAERPKGSFSTLEIQRTEQGDSAMYLCASSSQANTEAFFGQGTRLTVV.

This clone has a count of ten or more. The J gene is TRBJ2-1, the V gene TRBV5-1; D unclear. The CDR3 runs to 14 residues. CDR1 is SGHRS and CDR2 is YFSETQ in the germline V gene. V lost 6 bases and J lost 0, with 10 bases in between. CDR3 DNA sequence: TGCGCCAGCAAAGCTTACAGCTCCTACAATGAGCAGTTCTTC. It yields the protein CASKAYSSYNEQFF.

The sample holds a few counts of this clone. The CDR3 sequence: CASSRTGAYGYTF. Written as DNA, the CDR3 is TGTGCCAGCAGCCGGACAGGGGCCTATGGCTACACCTTC. The chain couples TRBV7-9 to TRBJ1-2; 9 nucleotides match TRBD1. CDR1 is SEHNR and CDR2 is FQNEAQ in the germline V gene (reference sequence). The V gene end was trimmed by 5 bases and the J gene end by 4 bases; junction bases not matched to a gene: 2. This CDR3 has 13 residues.

A word on this clone: This likely stems from a read error, as it lies one base from a far larger clone. The sample carries other DNA sequences with the same CDR3. Here the CDR3 reads CASGSGLAAYEQFF. DNA of the CDR3: TGCGCTAGTGGTTCCGGACTAGCCGCTTATGAGCAGTTCTTC. J is TRBJ2-1 and V is TRBV12-5; TRBD2 aligns across 8 bases. In germline, CDR1 is LGHNT, CDR2 FRNRAP. There are 14 residues in the CDR3.